This T cell receptor beta chain was identified in a study of tumor-infiltrating lymphocytes in localized non-small cell lung cancer. The junction had 5 bases not matched to a gene; V was cut back by 5 bases and J by 6 bases. Germline V CDR1 and CDR2: SNHLY, FYNNEI. This CDR3 region has 14 residues. TCRdb's copy holds only in-frame clones and misses some; the assay was immunoSEQ multiplex PCR. This sample has approximately 17,000 clones, with roughly 73% found just once. Sequencing used lung tumor tissue. The sequence derives from a human donor with non-small cell lung cancer. The rearrangement joins TRBV2 to TRBJ1-3; 9 bases are shared with TRBD1. The DNA of the CDR3 is TGTGCCAGCAGTTGGGGACAGGGAATAAACACCATATATTTT. Its protein is CASSWGQGINTIYF. The complete variable domain, with remaining parts taken from reference TRBV2 and TRBJ1-3, reads EPEVTQTPSHQVTQMGQEVILRCVPISNHLYFYWYRQILGQKVEFLVSFYNNEISEKSEIFDDQFSVERPDGSNFTLKIRSTKLEDSAMYFCASSWGQGINTIYFGEGSWLTVV.